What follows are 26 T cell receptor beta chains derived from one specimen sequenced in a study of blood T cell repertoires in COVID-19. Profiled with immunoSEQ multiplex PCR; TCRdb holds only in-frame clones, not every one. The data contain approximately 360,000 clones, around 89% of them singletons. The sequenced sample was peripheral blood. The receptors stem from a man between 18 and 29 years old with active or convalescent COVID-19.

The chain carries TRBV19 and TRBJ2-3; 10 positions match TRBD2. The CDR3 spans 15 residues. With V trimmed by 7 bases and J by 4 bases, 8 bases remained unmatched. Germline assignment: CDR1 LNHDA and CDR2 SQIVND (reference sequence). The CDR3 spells CASTGAGTSADTQYF. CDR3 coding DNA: TGTGCCAGTACCGGGGCGGGGACTAGCGCAGATACGCAGTATTTT. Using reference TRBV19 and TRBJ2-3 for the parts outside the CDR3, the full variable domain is DGGITQSPKYLFRKEGQNVTLSCEQNLNHDAMYWYRQDPGQGLRLIYYSQIVNDFQKGDIAEGYSVSREKKESFPLTVTSAQKNPTAFYLCASTGAGTSADTQYFGPGTRLTVL.

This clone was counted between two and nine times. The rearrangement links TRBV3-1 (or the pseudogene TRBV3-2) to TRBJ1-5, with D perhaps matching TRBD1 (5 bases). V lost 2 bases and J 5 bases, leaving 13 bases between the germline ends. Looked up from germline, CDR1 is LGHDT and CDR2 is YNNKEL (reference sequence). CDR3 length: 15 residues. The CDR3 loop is CASSQPGTGDQPQHF. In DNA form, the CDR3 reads TGTGCCAGCAGCCAACCCGGGACGGGGGATCAGCCCCAGCATTTT.

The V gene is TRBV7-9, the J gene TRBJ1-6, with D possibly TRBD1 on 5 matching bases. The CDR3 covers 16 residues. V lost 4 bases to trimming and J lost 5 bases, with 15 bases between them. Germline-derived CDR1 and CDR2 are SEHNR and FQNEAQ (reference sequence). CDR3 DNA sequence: TGTGCCAGCAGCTCCAGTACAGGCCTAAATAATTCACCCCTCCACTTT. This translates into CASSSSTGLNNSPLHF.

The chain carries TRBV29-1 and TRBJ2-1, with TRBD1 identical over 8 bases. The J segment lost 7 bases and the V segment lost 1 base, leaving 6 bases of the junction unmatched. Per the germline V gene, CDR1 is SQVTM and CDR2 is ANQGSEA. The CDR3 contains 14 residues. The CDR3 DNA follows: TGCAGCGTTGAAGGGACAGGGATTTGGAATGAGCAGTTCTTC. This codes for CSVEGTGIWNEQFF.

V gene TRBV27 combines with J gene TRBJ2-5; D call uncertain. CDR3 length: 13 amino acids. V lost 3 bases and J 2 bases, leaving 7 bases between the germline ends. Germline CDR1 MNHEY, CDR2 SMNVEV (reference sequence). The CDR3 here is CASSFSRQETQYF. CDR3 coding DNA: TGTGCCAGCAGTTTTTCGCGGCAAGAGACCCAGTACTTC.

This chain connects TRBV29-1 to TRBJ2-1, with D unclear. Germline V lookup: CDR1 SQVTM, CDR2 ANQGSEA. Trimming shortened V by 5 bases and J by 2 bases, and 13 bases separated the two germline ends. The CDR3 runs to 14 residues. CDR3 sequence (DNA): TGCAGCGTTCAGTGGCGGCTAACCTACAATGAGCAGTTCTTC. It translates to CSVQWRLTYNEQFF.

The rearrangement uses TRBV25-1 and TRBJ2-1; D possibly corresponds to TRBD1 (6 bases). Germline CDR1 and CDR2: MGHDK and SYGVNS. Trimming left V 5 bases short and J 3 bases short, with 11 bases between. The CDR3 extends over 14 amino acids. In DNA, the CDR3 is TGTGCCAGCAGTCCCGAAGGGGGCTACAATGAGCAGTTCTTC. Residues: CASSPEGGYNEQFF.

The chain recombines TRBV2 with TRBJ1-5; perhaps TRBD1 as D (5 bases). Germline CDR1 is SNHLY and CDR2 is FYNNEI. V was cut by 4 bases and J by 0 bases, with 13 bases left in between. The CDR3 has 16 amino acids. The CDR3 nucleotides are TGTGCCAGCAGTGTCGGGGGGGTTTATAGCAATCAGCCCCAGCATTTT. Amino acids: CASSVGGVYSNQPQHF.

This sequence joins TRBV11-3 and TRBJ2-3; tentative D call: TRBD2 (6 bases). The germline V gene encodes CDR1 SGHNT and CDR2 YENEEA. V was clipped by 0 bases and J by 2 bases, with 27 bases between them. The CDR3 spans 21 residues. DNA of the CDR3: TGTGCCAGCAGCTTAGAAAGAGGTGCCCAGGCTAGCGTAGCCACCACAGATACGCAGTATTTT. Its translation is CASSLERGAQASVATTDTQYF.

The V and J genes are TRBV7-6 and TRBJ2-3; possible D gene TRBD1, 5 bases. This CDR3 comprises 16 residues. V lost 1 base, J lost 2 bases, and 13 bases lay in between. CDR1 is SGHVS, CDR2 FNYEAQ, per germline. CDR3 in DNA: TGTGCCAGCAGCTTAGGCCGACAGACGTACACAGATACGCAGTATTTT. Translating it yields CASSLGRQTYTDTQYF.

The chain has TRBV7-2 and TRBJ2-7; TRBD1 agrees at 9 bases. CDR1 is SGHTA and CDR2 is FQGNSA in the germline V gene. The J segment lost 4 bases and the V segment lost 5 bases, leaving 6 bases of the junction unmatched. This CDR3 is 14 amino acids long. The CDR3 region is CASSPRDRVYEQYF. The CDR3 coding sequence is TGTGCCAGCAGCCCCCGGGACAGGGTGTACGAGCAGTACTTC.

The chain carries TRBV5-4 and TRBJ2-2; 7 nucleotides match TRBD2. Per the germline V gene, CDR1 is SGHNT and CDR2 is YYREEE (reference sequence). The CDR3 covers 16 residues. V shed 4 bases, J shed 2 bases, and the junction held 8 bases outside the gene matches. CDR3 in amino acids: CASSPPGLTNTGELFF. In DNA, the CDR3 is TGTGCCAGCAGCCCCCCGGGACTAACTAACACCGGGGAGCTGTTTTTT.

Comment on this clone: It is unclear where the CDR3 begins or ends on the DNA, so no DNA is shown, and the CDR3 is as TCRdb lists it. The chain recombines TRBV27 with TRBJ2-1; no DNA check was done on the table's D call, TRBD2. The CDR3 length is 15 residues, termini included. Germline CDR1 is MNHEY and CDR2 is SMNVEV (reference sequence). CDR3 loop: CASSTSDAAGNEQFF.

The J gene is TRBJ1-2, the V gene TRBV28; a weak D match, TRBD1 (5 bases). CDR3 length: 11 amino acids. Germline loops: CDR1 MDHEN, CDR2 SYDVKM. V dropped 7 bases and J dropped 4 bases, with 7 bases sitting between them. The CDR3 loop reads CASTGIYGYTF. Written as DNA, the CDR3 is TGTGCCAGCACAGGGATCTATGGCTACACCTTC.

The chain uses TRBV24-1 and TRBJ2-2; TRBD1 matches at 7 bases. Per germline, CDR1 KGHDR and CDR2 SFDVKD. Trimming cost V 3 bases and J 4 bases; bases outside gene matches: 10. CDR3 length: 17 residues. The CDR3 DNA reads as TGTGCCACCAGTGATGCGGAAGACAGGGCCATCACCGGGGAGCTGTTTTTT. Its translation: CATSDAEDRAITGELFF.

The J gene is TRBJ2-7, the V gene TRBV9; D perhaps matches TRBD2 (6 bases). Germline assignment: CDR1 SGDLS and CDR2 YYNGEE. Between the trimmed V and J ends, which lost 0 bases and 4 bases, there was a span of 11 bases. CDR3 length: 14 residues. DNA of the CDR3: TGTGCCAGCAGCGTAGTTGGGGCGGGATACGAGCAGTACTTC. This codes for CASSVVGAGYEQYF.

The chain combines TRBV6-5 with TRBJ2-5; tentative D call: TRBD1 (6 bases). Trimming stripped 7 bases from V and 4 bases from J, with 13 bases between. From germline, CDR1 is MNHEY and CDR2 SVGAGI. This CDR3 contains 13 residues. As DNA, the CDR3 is TGTGCCAGCACGAGGACAGCGACAGAGACCCAGTACTTC. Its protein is CASTRTATETQYF.

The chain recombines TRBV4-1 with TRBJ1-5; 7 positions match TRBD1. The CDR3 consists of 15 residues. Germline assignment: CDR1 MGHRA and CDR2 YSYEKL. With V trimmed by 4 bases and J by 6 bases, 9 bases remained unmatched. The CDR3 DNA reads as TGCGCCAGCAGCCTGAGGACAGGTCGGGGTCAGCCCCAGCATTTT. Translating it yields CASSLRTGRGQPQHF.

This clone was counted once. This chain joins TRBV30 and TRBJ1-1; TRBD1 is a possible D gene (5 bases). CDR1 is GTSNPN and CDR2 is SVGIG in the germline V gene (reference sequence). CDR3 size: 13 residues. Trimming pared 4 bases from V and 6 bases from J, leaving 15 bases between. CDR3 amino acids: CAWIRGSIAEAFF. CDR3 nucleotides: TGTGCCTGGATTCGGGGGTCGATCGCTGAAGCTTTCTTT.

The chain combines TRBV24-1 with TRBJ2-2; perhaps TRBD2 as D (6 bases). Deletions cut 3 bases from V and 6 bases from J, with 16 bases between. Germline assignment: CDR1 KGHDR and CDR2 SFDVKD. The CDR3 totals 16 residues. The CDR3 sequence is CATSDPPKGGSGELFF. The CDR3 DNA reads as TGTGCCACCAGTGATCCACCCAAAGGAGGGTCCGGGGAGCTGTTTTTT.

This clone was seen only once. The CDR3 spells CASSQETDPRIYGYTF. The CDR3 nucleotides are TGCGCCAGCAGCCAAGAAACAGACCCGAGAATATATGGCTACACCTTC. This chain links TRBV4-3 with TRBJ1-2; D is undetermined. CDR1 and CDR2 (germline): LGHNA, YSLEER. CDR3 length: 16 residues. The V gene lost 0 bases and the J gene lost 5 bases, with 16 bases spanning the gap.

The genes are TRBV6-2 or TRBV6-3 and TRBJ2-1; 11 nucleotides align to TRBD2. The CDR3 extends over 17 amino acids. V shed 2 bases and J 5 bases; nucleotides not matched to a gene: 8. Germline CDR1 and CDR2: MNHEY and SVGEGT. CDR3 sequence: CASSYGRTSGQDNEQFF. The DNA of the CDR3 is TGTGCCAGCAGTTACGGTAGGACTAGCGGGCAAGACAATGAGCAGTTCTTC.

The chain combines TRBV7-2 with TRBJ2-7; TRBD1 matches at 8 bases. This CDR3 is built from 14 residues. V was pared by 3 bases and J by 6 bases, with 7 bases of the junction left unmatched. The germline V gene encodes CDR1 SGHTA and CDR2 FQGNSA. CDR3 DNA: TGTGCCAGCAGCTTGGGACAGACAGGGGTCGAGCAGTACTTC. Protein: CASSLGQTGVEQYF.

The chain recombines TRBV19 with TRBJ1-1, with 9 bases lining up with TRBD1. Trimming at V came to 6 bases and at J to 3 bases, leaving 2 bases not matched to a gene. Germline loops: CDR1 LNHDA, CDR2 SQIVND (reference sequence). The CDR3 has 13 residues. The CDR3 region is CASSHRGHTEAFF. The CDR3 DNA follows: TGTGCCAGTAGCCACAGGGGGCACACTGAAGCTTTCTTT.

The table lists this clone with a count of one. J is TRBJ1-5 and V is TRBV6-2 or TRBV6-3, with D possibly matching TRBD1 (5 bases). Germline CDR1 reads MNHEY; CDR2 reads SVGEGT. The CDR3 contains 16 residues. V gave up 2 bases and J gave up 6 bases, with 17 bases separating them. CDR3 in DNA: TGTGCCAGCAGTTACGGAGGCAGGGTGGAGGGTCAGCCCCAGCATTTT. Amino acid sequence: CASSYGGRVEGQPQHF.

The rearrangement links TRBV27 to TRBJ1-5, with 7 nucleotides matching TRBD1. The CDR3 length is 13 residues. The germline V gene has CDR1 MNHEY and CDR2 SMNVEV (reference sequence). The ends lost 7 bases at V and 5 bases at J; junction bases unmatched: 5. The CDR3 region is CASTGGWDQPQHF. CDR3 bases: TGTGCCAGCACAGGGGGTTGGGATCAGCCCCAGCATTTT.